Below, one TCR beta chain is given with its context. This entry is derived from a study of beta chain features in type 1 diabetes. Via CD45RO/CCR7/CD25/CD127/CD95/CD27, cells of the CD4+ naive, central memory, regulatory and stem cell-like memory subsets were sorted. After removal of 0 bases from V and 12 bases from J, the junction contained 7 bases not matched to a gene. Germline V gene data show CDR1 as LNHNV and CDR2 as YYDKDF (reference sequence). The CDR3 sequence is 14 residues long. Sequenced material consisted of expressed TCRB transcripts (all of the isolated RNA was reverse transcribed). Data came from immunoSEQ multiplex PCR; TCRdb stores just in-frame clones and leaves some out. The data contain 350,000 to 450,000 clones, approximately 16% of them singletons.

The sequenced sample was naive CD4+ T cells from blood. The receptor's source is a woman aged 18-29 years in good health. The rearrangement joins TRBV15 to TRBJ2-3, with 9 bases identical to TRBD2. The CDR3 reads CATSRDPASGAQYF. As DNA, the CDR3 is TGTGCCACCAGCAGAGATCCGGCTAGCGGGGCCCAGTATTTT.